This T cell receptor beta chain emerged from a study of human T cells and chemical hapten exposure. As for the study in general: Recorded diagnoses among the mostly female patients were alopecia areata, totalis or universalis.

TCRdb fed the RACE reads into MiXCR, producing one record per CDR3 protein. The sample yields about 350,000 distinct CDR3 sequences, about 6.9% seen once. Germline CDR1 SGDLS, CDR2 YYNGEE. The CDR3 totals 14 residues. V was pared by 5 bases and J by 4 bases, with 13 bases between. Time point given: patch test 2, 6 weeks after DPC sensitization. Described treatment: therapeutic diphenylcyclopropenone sensitization with weekly scalp DPC. This clonotype appeared many times. This sample comprised whole blood, obtained in connection with sensitization to the hapten diphenylcyclopropenone (DPC). The sequence came from a woman aged 18 to 35 with alopecia areata. Some clones in this sample may be carry-over from other donors' samples. J is TRBJ1-3 and V is TRBV9, with unresolved D. DNA for the CDR3: TGTGCCAGCAGGCCGGGATCCGAGGGAAACACCATATATTTT. As protein: CASRPGSEGNTIYF.